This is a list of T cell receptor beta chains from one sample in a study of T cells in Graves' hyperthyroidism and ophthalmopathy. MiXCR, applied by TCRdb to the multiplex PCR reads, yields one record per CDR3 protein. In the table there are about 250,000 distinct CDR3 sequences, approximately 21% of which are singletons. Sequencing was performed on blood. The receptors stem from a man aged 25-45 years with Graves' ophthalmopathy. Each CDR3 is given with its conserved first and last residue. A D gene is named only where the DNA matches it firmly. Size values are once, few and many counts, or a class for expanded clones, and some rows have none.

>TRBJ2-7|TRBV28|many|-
CASSFGVVYEQYF
TGTGCCAGCAGTTTTGGTGTTGTCTACGAGCAGTACTTC
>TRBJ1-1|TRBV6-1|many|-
CASSVRGLDTEAFF
TGTGCCAGCAGTGTTCGGGGGTTGGACACTGAAGCTTTCTTT
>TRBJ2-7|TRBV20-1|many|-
CSARSGTTYEQYF
TGCAGTGCTAGGTCCGGGACCACCTACGAGCAGTACTTC
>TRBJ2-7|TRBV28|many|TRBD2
CASSLSGTPREQYF
TGTGCCAGCAGCCTCAGCGGGACCCCTCGGGAGCAGTACTTC
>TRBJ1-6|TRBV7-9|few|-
CASSLMGRAPLHF
TGTGCCAGCAGCTTAATGGGGCGGGCACCCCTCCACTTT
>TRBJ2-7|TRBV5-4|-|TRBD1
CASSLGDRAYEQYF
TGTGCCAGCAGCTTAGGAGACAGGGCTTACGAGCAGTACTTC
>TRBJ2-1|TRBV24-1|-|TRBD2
CATSITGGPGEQFF
TGTGCCACCAGTATAACGGGAGGCCCCGGTGAGCAGTTCTTC
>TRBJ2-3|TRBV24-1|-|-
CATSGNRADTQYF
TGTGCCACCTCGGGGAATAGGGCAGATACGCAGTATTTT
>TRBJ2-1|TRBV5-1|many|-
CASSLVGPGNNEQFF
TGCGCCAGCAGCTTGGTTGGACCCGGGAACAATGAGCAGTTCTTC
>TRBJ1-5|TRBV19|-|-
CASRRERGSNQPQHF
TGTGCCAGTAGGAGAGAGCGGGGCAGCAATCAGCCCCAGCATTTT
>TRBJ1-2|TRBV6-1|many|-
CASSEASGFGGYGYTF
TGTGCCAGCAGTGAAGCGTCGGGATTCGGAGGCTATGGCTACACCTTC
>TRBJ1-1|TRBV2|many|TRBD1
CATLGQGRNTEAFF
TGTGCCACCCTAGGACAGGGAAGGAACACTGAAGCTTTCTTT
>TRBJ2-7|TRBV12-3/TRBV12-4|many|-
CASSLLLRSYEQYF
TGTGCCAGCAGTTTACTTCTCCGCTCCTACGAGCAGTACTTC
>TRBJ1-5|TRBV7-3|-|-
CASSLDGTKGQPQHF
TGTGCCAGCAGCTTGGACGGAACGAAGGGTCAGCCCCAGCATTTT